Listed below are T cell receptor beta chains from one sample, sequenced in a study of blood T cell repertoires in COVID-19. Generated by immunoSEQ multiplex PCR, the TCRdb table keeps only in-frame clones and is missing some. The table includes about 240,000 clones, around 87% detected once. Input material: PBMCs or T cells enriched from blood (not recorded which). The origin of the receptors is a middle-aged woman with acute COVID-19. The CDR3 runs from the conserved cysteine through the conserved F or W. Fields, in order: J gene, V gene, CDR3 protein.

TRBJ2-7,TRBV5-4,CASSSGQGAYEQYF
TRBJ1-1,TRBV10-3,CAISPGTGPISEAFF
TRBJ1-1,TRBV19,CATQEDRPNTEAFF
TRBJ2-2,TRBV5-4,CASRPGGQGNTGELFF
TRBJ2-7,TRBV6-5,CASADYYEQYF
TRBJ1-6,TRBV7-9,CASSFPGTGRMSPLHF
TRBJ2-3,TRBV2,CASSEGRDTQYF
TRBJ2-1,TRBV6-5,CATRTSGSWEQFF
TRBJ2-3,TRBV30,CAWSGGADTQYF
TRBJ2-2,TRBV6-2/TRBV6-3,CASSVTSGSFTGELFF
TRBJ1-6,TRBV9,CASSGTGGGPLHF
TRBJ1-2,TRBV30,CAWSVQDYGYTF
TRBJ2-2,TRBV11-2,CASSLDEITGELFF
TRBJ1-3,TRBV5-4,CASSPTDSSGNTIYF
TRBJ2-1,TRBV19,CASSIAGGPNNEQFF
TRBJ2-7,TRBV5-1,CASSFGQGGEQYF
TRBJ2-2,TRBV5-4,CASSFVDTGELFF
TRBJ1-2,TRBV2,CASSDQGTNYGYTF
TRBJ2-1,TRBV14,CASSQEVGRGYNEQFF
TRBJ2-2,TRBV7-6,CASSRTSGSPGELFF
TRBJ2-2,TRBV2,CASSEWSGGELFF
TRBJ2-5,TRBV20-1,CSASTGGEETQYF
TRBJ2-7,TRBV2,CASRSLAGYEQYF
TRBJ2-1,TRBV5-5,CASSLDAGNEQFF
TRBJ1-2,TRBV15,CATSRRRDRRDGYTF
TRBJ2-1,TRBV11-2,CASSLVERELDNEQFF
TRBJ1-2,TRBV5-8,CASSLATGANYGYTF
TRBJ1-1,TRBV29-1,CSVSNSLNTEAFF
TRBJ1-6,TRBV5-1,CASSLGPGNSPLHF
TRBJ2-2,TRBV30,CAWNLQRDRGGTGELFF
TRBJ2-1,TRBV3-1/TRBV3-2,CASSLGLAEWNEQFF
TRBJ2-1,TRBV7-8,CASSHLAGVYNEQFF
TRBJ2-1,TRBV30,CASSTLGAYNEQFF
TRBJ1-6,TRBV7-6,CASSLVGAGANSPLHF
TRBJ1-6,TRBV19,CASSPGQGYSPLHF
TRBJ2-1,TRBV9,CASSPDGGFNIAGDYNEQFF
TRBJ1-2,TRBV19,CASSIGTGGYTF
TRBJ1-1,TRBV19,CASSSRTGEAFF
TRBJ2-1,TRBV30,CAWSPSSGGFNEQFF
TRBJ2-3,TRBV25-1,CASSESAGGRGDTQYF
TRBJ2-1,TRBV2,CASGANTGNEQFF
TRBJ2-6,TRBV7-7,CASSPTGSGANVLTF
TRBJ2-7,TRBV11-3,CASSLRVGRRYEQYF
TRBJ2-7,TRBV7-6,CASSPETSGGLYEQYF
TRBJ2-7,TRBV14,CASSQNLEDEQYF
TRBJ1-5,TRBV5-6,CASSQFNRINQPQHF
TRBJ2-4,TRBV14,CASSQDTGLAGGTAKNIQYF
TRBJ2-7,TRBV18,CASSPRQTGTYEQYF
TRBJ2-3,TRBV15,CATRRTGGGGTDTQYF
TRBJ2-2,TRBV24-1,CATRAGGAHTGELFF
TRBJ1-3,TRBV2,CASTGTAGNTIYF
TRBJ1-4,TRBV15,CATSREAATNEKLFF
TRBJ2-3,TRBV19,CATSRDSFTDTQYF
TRBJ1-2,TRBV5-4,CASSFFDRDYGYTF
TRBJ1-5,TRBV6-2/TRBV6-3,CASSYSNRGIKPQHF
TRBJ2-7,TRBV29-1,CSVELVTDLSYEQYF
TRBJ1-1,TRBV11-3,CASSLERVNTEAFF